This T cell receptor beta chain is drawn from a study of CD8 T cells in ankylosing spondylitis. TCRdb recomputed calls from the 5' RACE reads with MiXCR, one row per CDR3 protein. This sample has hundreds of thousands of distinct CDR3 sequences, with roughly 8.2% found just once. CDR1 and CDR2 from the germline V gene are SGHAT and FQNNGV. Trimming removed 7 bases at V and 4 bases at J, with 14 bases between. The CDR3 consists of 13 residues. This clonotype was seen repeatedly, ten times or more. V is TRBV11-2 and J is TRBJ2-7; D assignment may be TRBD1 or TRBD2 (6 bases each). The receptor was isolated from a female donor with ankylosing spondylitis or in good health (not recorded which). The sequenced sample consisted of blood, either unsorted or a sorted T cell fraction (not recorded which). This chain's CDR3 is CASTLGAGYEQYF. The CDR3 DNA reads TGTGCCAGCACCCTGGGGGCGGGATACGAGCAGTACTTC.